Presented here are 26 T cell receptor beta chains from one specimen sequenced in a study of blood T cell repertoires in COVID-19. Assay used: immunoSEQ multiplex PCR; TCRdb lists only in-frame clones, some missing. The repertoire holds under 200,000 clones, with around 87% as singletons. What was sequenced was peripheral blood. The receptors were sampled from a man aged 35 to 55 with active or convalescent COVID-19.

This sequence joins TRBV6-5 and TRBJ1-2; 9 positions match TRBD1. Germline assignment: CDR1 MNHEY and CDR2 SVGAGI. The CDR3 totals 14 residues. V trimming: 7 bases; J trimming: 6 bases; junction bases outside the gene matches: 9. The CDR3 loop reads CASNRLGQGHGYTF. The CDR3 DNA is TGTGCCAGCAACCGTCTGGGACAGGGCCATGGCTACACCTTC.

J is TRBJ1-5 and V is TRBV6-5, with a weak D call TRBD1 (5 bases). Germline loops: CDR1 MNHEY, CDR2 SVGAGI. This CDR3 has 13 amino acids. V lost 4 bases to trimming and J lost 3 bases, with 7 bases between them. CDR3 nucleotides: TGTGCCAGCAGTTCAGGGCCCAATCAGCCCCAGCATTTT. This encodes CASSSGPNQPQHF.

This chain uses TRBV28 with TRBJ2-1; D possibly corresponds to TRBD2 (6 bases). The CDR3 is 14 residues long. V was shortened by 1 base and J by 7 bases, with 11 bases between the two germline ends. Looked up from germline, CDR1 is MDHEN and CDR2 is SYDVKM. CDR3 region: CASSLFPGRNEQFF. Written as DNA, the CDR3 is TGTGCCAGCAGTTTATTTCCAGGGAGGAATGAGCAGTTCTTC.

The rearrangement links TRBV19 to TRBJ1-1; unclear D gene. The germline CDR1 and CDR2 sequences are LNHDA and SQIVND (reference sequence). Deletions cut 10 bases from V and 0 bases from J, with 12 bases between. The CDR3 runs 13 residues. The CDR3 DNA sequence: TGTGCCACCCGACCGACTCTGAACACTGAAGCTTTCTTT. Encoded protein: CATRPTLNTEAFF.

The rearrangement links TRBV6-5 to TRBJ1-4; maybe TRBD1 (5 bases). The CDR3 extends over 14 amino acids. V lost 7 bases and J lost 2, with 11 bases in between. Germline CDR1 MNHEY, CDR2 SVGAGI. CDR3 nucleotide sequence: TGTGCCAGCACGCTGGGGGGTACTAATGAAAAACTGTTTTTT. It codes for CASTLGGTNEKLFF.

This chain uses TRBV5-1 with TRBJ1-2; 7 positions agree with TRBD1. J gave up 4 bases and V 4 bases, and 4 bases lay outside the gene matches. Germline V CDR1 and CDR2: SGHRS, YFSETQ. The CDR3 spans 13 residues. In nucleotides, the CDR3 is TGCGCCAGCAGCGAGACAGGGCGCTATGGCTACACCTTC. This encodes CASSETGRYGYTF.

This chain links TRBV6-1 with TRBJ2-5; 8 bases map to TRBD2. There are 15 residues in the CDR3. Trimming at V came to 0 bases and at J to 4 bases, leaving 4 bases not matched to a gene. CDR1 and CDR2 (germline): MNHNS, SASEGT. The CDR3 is CASSEAQRGGETQYF. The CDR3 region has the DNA TGTGCCAGCAGTGAAGCACAACGGGGGGGAGAGACCCAGTACTTC.

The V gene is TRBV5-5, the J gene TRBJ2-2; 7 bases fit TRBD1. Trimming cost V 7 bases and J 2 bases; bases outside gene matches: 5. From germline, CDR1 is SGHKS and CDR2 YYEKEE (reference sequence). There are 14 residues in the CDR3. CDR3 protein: CASGWDSNTGELFF. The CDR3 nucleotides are TGTGCCAGCGGTTGGGACAGTAACACCGGGGAGCTGTTTTTT.

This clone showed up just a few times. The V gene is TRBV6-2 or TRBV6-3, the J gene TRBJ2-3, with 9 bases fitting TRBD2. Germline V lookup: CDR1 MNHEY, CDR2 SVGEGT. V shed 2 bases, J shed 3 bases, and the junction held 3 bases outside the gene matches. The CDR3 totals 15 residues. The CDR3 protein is CASSYGGLATDTQYF. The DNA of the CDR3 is TGTGCCAGCAGTTACGGGGGACTAGCAACAGATACGCAGTATTTT.

In DNA form, the CDR3 reads TGTGCCAGCAGCGTCCTAGCGGGGGGCCGCTACGAGCAGTACTTC. This translates into CASSVLAGGRYEQYF. This rearrangement joins TRBV7-8 to TRBJ2-7; 11 bases are a match to TRBD2. The germline V gene has CDR1 SGHVS and CDR2 FQNEAQ. The CDR3 is 15 amino acids. After removal of 5 bases from V and 3 bases from J, the junction contained 6 bases not matched to a gene.

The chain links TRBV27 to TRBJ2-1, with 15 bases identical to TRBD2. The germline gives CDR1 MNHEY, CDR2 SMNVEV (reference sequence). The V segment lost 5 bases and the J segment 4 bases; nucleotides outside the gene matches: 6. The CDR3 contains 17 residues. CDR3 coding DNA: TGTGCCAGCAGTCTAAGGACTAGCGGGGGGGCGTACAATGAGCAGTTCTTC. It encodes CASSLRTSGGAYNEQFF.

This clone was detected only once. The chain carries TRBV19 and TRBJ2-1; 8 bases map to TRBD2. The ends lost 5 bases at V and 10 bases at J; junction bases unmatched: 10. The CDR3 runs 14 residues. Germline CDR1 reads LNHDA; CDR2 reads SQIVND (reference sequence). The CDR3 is CASSSPGRGKEQFF. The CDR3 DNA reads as TGTGCCAGTAGTTCTCCCGGGAGGGGGAAGGAGCAGTTCTTC.

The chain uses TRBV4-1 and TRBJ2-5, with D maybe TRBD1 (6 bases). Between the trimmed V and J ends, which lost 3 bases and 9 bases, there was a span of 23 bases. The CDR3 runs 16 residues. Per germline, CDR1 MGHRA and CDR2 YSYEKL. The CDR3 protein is CASSHSPGTRILAQYF. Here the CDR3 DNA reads TGCGCCAGCAGCCACTCGCCCGGGACAAGGATATTAGCCCAGTACTTC.

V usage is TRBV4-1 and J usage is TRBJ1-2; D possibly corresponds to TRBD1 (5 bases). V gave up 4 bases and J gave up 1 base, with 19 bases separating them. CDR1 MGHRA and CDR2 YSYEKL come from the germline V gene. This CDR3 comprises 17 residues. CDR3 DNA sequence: TGCGCCAGCAGCCGGATTAGAAAGACAGAATTTAACTATGGCTACACCTTC. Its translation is CASSRIRKTEFNYGYTF.

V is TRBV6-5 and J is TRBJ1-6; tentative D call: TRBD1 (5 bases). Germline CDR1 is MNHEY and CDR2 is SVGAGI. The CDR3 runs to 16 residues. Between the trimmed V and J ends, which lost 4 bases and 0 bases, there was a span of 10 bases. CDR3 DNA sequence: TGTGCCAGCAGTTGGGGGGTGTCCTCCTATAATTCACCCCTCCACTTT. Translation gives CASSWGVSSYNSPLHF.

The CDR3 loop is CASRLGANGNTIYF. The CDR3 nucleotides read TGTGCCAGCAGGTTGGGGGCGAACGGAAACACCATATATTTT. The rearrangement joins TRBV6-5 to TRBJ1-3; perhaps TRBD1 as D (6 bases). The V gene's germline CDR1 is MNHEY and CDR2 SVGAGI. V shed 6 bases and J shed 4 bases, with 13 bases lying between them. CDR3 length equals 14 residues.

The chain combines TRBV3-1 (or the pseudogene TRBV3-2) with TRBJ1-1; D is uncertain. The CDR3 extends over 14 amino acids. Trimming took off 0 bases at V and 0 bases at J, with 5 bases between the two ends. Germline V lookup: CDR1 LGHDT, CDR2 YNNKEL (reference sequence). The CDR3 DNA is TGTGCCAGCAGCCAAGATACAATGAACACTGAAGCTTTCTTT. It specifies CASSQDTMNTEAFF.

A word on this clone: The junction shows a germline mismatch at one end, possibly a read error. The CDR3: CATSDPGTMNPGELFF. The DNA for the CDR3 is TGTGCCACCAGTGATCCCGGGACAATGAACCCCGGGGAGCTGTTTTTT. The genes are TRBV24-1 and TRBJ2-2; D might be TRBD1 (6 bases). The CDR3 extends over 16 amino acids. Germline V CDR1 and CDR2: KGHDR, SFDVKD.

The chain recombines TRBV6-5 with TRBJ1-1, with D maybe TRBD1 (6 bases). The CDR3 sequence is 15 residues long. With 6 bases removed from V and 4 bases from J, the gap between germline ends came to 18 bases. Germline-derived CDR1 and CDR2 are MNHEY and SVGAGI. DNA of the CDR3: TGTGCCAGCAGAACCCCGGGGGGCGGGAGCACTGAAGCTTTCTTT. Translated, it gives CASRTPGGGSTEAFF.

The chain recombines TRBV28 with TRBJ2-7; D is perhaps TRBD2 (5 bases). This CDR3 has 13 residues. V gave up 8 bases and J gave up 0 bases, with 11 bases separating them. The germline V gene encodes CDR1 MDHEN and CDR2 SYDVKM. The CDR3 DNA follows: TGTGCCAGCGCGGGCCCGAGCTCCTACGAGCAGTACTTC. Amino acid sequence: CASAGPSSYEQYF.

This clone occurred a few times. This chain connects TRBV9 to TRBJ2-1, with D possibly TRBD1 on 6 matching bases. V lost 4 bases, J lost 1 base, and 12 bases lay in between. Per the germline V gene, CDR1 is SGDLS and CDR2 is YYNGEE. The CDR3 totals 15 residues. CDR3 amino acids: CASSPWGLSYNEQFF. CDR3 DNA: TGTGCCAGCAGCCCCTGGGGGCTTTCCTACAATGAGCAGTTCTTC.

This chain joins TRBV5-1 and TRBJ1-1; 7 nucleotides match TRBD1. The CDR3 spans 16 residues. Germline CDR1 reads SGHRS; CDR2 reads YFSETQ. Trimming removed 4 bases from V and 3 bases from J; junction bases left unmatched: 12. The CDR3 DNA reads TGCGCCAGCAGCCGCGGGAGGGGGCGCTTGGACACTGAAGCTTTCTTT. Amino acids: CASSRGRGRLDTEAFF.

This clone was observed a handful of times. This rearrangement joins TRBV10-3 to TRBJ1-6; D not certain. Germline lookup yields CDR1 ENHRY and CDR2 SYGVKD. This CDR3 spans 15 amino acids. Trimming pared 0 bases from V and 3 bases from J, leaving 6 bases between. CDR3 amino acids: CAISESFRYNSPLHF. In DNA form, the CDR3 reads TGTGCCATCAGTGAGTCGTTCCGCTATAATTCACCCCTCCACTTT.

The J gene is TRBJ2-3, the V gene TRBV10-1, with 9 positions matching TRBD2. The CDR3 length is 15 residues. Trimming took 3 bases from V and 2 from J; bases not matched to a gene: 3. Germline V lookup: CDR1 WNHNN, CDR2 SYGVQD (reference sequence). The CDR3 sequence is CASSDGGGDTDTQYF. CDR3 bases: TGCGCCAGCAGTGATGGCGGGGGGGACACAGATACGCAGTATTTT.

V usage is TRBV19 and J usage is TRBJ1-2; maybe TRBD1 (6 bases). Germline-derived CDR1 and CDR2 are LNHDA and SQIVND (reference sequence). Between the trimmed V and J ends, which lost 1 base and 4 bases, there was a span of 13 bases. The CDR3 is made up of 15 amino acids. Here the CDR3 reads CASSIGQGNSYGYTF. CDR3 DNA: TGTGCCAGTAGTATAGGGCAGGGGAATAGCTATGGCTACACCTTC. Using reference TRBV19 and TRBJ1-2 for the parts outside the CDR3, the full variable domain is DGGITQSPKYLFRKEGQNVTLSCEQNLNHDAMYWYRQDPGQGLRLIYYSQIVNDFQKGDIAEGYSVSREKKESFPLTVTSAQKNPTAFYLCASSIGQGNSYGYTFGSGTRLTVV.

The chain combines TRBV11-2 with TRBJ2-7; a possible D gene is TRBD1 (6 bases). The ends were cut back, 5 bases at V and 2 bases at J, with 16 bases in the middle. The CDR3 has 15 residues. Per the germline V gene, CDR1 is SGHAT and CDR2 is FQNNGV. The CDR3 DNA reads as TGTGCCAGCAGCCGCATACAGGGATCCCCCTACGAGCAGTACTTC. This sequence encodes CASSRIQGSPYEQYF.